The rows below give T cell receptor beta chains drawn from one sample of a study of blood T cell repertoires in COVID-19. Here immunoSEQ multiplex PCR was the method, and the copy in TCRdb shows in-frame clones only, minus some. The sample lists 350,000 to 450,000 clones, nearly 90% seen once, with about 1.7% in the top ten. The sequencing sample was made of PBMCs or T cells enriched from blood (not recorded which). All receptors come from a woman aged 25 to 39 who had recovered from COVID-19. CDR3s include the opening cysteine and the closing phenylalanine or tryptophan. Fields, in order: J gene, D gene, V gene, clone size, CDR3 DNA, CDR3 protein. A D gene is named only where the DNA matches it firmly. Size is omitted from some rows. Given values are once, few, many or a class for expanded clones.

TRBJ1-5,NA,TRBV7-2,NA,TGTGCCAGCAGCTCAGGGAGGGAGGGTCAGCCCCAGCATTTT,CASSSGREGQPQHF
TRBJ1-4,NA,TRBV18,NA,TGTGCCAGCTCACCAAAGCAGGGAACCCTAAGTCTGTTTTTT,CASSPKQGTLSLFF
TRBJ1-6,NA,TRBV19,NA,TGTGCCAGTGGTGTACAGGGAATACGACCCCTCCACTTT,CASGVQGIRPLHF
TRBJ1-1,TRBD1,TRBV28,NA,TGTGCCAGCTGGGAACAGGGGTTTGTTGTTGCTTTCTTT,CASWEQGFVVAFF
TRBJ2-1,NA,TRBV7-9,NA,TGTGCCAGCAGCCACTACAATGAGCAGTTCTTC,CASSHYNEQFF
TRBJ2-7,NA,TRBV5-1,NA,TGCGCCAGCAGCTTGGTGGGGCACGAGCAGTACTTC,CASSLVGHEQYF
TRBJ1-5,NA,TRBV10-3,NA,TGTGCCATCAGAGACAGGTCGGAACAGCCCCAGCATTTT,CAIRDRSEQPQHF
TRBJ2-7,NA,TRBV6-5,NA,TGTGCCAGCAAGCGGAGCTACGAGCAGTACTTC,CASKRSYEQYF
TRBJ2-1,TRBD2,TRBV18,NA,TGTGCCAGCTCACCACCAAGCGGGAGTCCGAATGAGCAGTTCTTC,CASSPPSGSPNEQFF
TRBJ2-6,NA,TRBV7-9,few,TGTGCCAGCAGCCCGTCTGGGGCCAACGTCCTGACTTTC,CASSPSGANVLTF
TRBJ2-7,TRBD1,TRBV6-5,NA,TGTGCCAGCTCCCGGGACAGAAACTACGAGCAGTACTTC,CASSRDRNYEQYF
TRBJ2-5,NA,TRBV28,NA,TGTGCCAGCAGTTTGATCTCCGCAGGGTACCAAGAGACCCAGTACTTC,CASSLISAGYQETQYF
TRBJ1-2,NA,TRBV3-1/TRBV3-2,once,TGTGCCAGCAGCCACCAGGGCGCCTATGGCTACACCTTC,CASSHQGAYGYTF
TRBJ2-4,TRBD1,TRBV6-5,NA,TGTGCCAGCACCCTAGGACAGGGCGGCATTCAGTACTTC,CASTLGQGGIQYF
TRBJ2-1,NA,TRBV5-1,NA,TGCGCCAGCAGCTTGTTATTGACAGCCTACAATGAGCAGTTCTTC,CASSLLLTAYNEQFF
TRBJ2-7,NA,TRBV30,NA,TGTGCCTGGAAGGGGGCCTACGAGCAGTACTTC,CAWKGAYEQYF
TRBJ1-2,NA,TRBV27,NA,TGTGCCAGCAGTTTGTTGGGACAAAACTATGGCTACACCTTC,CASSLLGQNYGYTF
TRBJ2-7,TRBD2,TRBV5-1,NA,TGCGCCAGCAGCTTGGCGCGGGGGACTAGCGGGATGGAGTACGAGCAGTACTTC,CASSLARGTSGMEYEQYF
TRBJ1-4,TRBD1,TRBV3-1/TRBV3-2,many,TGTGCCAGCAGACCCAGGGGGGAGTCTAATGAAAAACTGTTTTTT,CASRPRGESNEKLFF
TRBJ2-1,TRBD2,TRBV28,NA,TGTGCCAGCAGTTTCCCCGCAAGCGGGAGAAGGGACAATGAGCAGTTCTTC,CASSFPASGRRDNEQFF
TRBJ1-4,NA,TRBV5-1,NA,TGCGCCAGCAGCTCCGGGACTACTAATGAAAAACTGTTTTTT,CASSSGTTNEKLFF
TRBJ1-5,NA,TRBV5-6,NA,TGTGCCAGCAGCTTCTCTCGTTCGCGGGGGAGCAATCAGCCCCAGCATTTT,CASSFSRSRGSNQPQHF
TRBJ2-7,TRBD2,TRBV5-1,NA,TGCGCCAGCAGCCCGGGGCTAGCGGGAGCTTCGTTCGACGAGCAGTACTTC,CASSPGLAGASFDEQYF
TRBJ1-1,TRBD1,TRBV27,NA,TGTGCCAGCACTCGGACAGGACTCATGAACACTGAAGCTTTCTTT,CASTRTGLMNTEAFF
TRBJ2-7,TRBD2,TRBV11-2,NA,TGTGCCAGCAGCTTAAGGGCCGGGACTAGCATTTACGAGCAGTACTTC,CASSLRAGTSIYEQYF
TRBJ2-5,TRBD2,TRBV5-8,NA,TGTGCCAGCAGCCTCGGGGGGGCGAGGGGCCAAGAGACCCAGTACTTC,CASSLGGARGQETQYF
TRBJ1-3,NA,TRBV7-8,NA,TGTGCCAGCAGCTTAGCGAACAGACACTTTGGAAACACCATATATTTT,CASSLANRHFGNTIYF
TRBJ1-2,NA,TRBV7-9,NA,TGTGCCAGCAGCTTAGAGGGACAAAGCTATGGCTACACCTTC,CASSLEGQSYGYTF
TRBJ1-5,NA,TRBV23-1,NA,TGCGCCAGCAGTCAGTCATCGACCTGGGCCCCGGACAAGCAGCCCCAGCATTTT,CASSQSSTWAPDKQPQHF
TRBJ1-2,NA,TRBV19,few,TGTGCCAGTAGTATCGGTCCCCTCTACTATGGCTACACCTTC,CASSIGPLYYGYTF
TRBJ2-7,NA,TRBV11-2,NA,TGTGCCAGCAGCCCCGGACAGCAACCCTCCTACGAGCAGTACTTC,CASSPGQQPSYEQYF
TRBJ2-1,TRBD1,TRBV28,NA,TGTGCCAGCAGATGGATCGGGACAGGGCTCAATGAGCAGTTCTTC,CASRWIGTGLNEQFF
TRBJ1-1,NA,TRBV10-3,NA,TGTGCCATCAGTCCGGACAGTACAATGAACACTGAAGCTTTCTTT,CAISPDSTMNTEAFF
TRBJ2-5,TRBD1,TRBV10-3,NA,TGTGCCATCAGTGAGGGACAGGGTTGGGAGACCCAGTACTTC,CAISEGQGWETQYF
TRBJ1-4,TRBD1,TRBV5-1,NA,TGCGCCAGCACCCGGGACAGGGCAACTAATGAAAAACTGTTTTTT,CASTRDRATNEKLFF
TRBJ2-1,TRBD1,TRBV6-4,NA,TGTGCCAGCAGTGGACAGGGTCGCGGAGAGCAGTTCTTC,CASSGQGRGEQFF
TRBJ1-5,NA,TRBV4-2,NA,TGTGCCAGCAGCCAAGAGTCAGGGGTTCAGCCCCAGCATTTT,CASSQESGVQPQHF
TRBJ1-5,NA,TRBV5-1,NA,TGCGCCAGCAGCTTCGGTCCCAATCAGCCCCAGCATTTT,CASSFGPNQPQHF
TRBJ2-3,TRBD2,TRBV3-1/TRBV3-2,NA,TGTGCCAGCAGCCGGGCGGGAGGCGGCACAGATACGCAGTATTTT,CASSRAGGGTDTQYF
TRBJ1-5,NA,TRBV5-1,few,TGCGCCAGCAGCTTGGGACAGAATCAGCCCCAGCATTTT,CASSLGQNQPQHF
TRBJ2-1,TRBD1,TRBV2,NA,TGTGCCAGCAGGAACAGGGGGCGAGATGAGCAGTTCTTC,CASRNRGRDEQFF
TRBJ2-7,NA,TRBV25-1,NA,TGTGCCAGCAGTGCCCCGATCGGGAACGAGCAGTACTTC,CASSAPIGNEQYF
TRBJ1-6,TRBD1,TRBV28,NA,TGTGCCAGCAGCATAGGGACAGCTGATAATTCACCCCTCCACTTT,CASSIGTADNSPLHF
TRBJ1-5,NA,TRBV18,NA,TGTGCCAGCTCTGACAGCCTCAATCAGCCCCAGCATTTT,CASSDSLNQPQHF
TRBJ1-5,NA,TRBV18,NA,TGTGCCAGCTCACCTTCCCTAGACCAGCCCCAGCATTTT,CASSPSLDQPQHF
TRBJ1-4,NA,TRBV4-3,NA,TGCGCCAGCAGCCAAGATCTTCTCGGGGGGGGCTTATATGAAAAACTGTTTTTT,CASSQDLLGGGLYEKLFF
TRBJ2-5,NA,TRBV7-9,once,TGTGCCAGCAGCTTAGCCGGGGAGACCCAGTACTTC,CASSLAGETQYF
TRBJ2-3,TRBD2,TRBV10-3,NA,TGTGCCATCAGTGAAAGTCTAGCGGGCACAGATACGCAGTATTTT,CAISESLAGTDTQYF
TRBJ1-5,NA,TRBV5-5,NA,TGTGCCAGCAGCCTACAGGAGTTAGTTCAGCCCCAGCATTTT,CASSLQELVQPQHF
TRBJ2-5,TRBD1,TRBV28,NA,TGTGCCAGCAGTGGGACAGAAGAGAAAAAGAAAGAGACCCAGTACTTC,CASSGTEEKKKETQYF
TRBJ2-7,NA,TRBV7-9,NA,TGTGCCAGCAGCCCCTCCCCAGCCGACTACTCCTACGAGCAGTACTTC,CASSPSPADYSYEQYF
TRBJ1-1,NA,TRBV19,few,TGTGCCAGTAGTATGGCCAGGAACACTGAAGCTTTCTTT,CASSMARNTEAFF
TRBJ2-3,TRBD2,TRBV6-6,NA,TGTGCCAGCAGTATAGGGACTAGCGGAGACACAGATACGCAGTATTTT,CASSIGTSGDTDTQYF
TRBJ2-3,TRBD1,TRBV9,NA,TGTGCCAGCAGCGTAGAAGGGACAGGCTTAGATACGCAGTATTTT,CASSVEGTGLDTQYF
TRBJ2-7,NA,TRBV19,NA,TGTGCCAGTAGTATTTCCAGGGGCTCCTACGAGCAGTACTTC,CASSISRGSYEQYF
TRBJ1-2,NA,TRBV7-2,NA,TGTGCCAGCAGCTTTTCTACAGTCTCGGATGGCTACACCTTC,CASSFSTVSDGYTF
TRBJ2-1,TRBD1,TRBV6-5,NA,TGTGCCAGCAGTCCCCGGGGACAGGGAGGCAATGAGCAGTTCTTC,CASSPRGQGGNEQFF
TRBJ1-1,NA,TRBV19,NA,TGTGCCAGTAGTATAGATCGGGGTAACACTGAAGCTTTCTTT,CASSIDRGNTEAFF